This T cell receptor (beta chain) was recovered during a study of technical replicates of blood from a few donors. In germline, CDR1 is SGHNT, CDR2 YYREEE (reference sequence). V shed 4 bases and J 1 base; nucleotides not matched to a gene: 6. This CDR3 comprises 15 residues. Only in-frame clones appear in the TCRdb table, and some are missing; sequencing was by immunoSEQ multiplex PCR. The sample carries tens of thousands of clones, 95% to 98% recorded once. V usage is TRBV5-4 and J usage is TRBJ2-3; TRBD2 matches 7 bases. The specimen was T cells isolated from PBMCs. The TCR originated in a human donor in good health. The CDR3 sequence is CASSLVREGTDTQYF. The CDR3 nucleotides are TGTGCCAGCAGCCTCGTCCGGGAGGGCACAGATACGCAGTATTTT.